The clone carrying this T cell receptor (beta chain) was detected only a few times. Antigen unknown. This entry comes from a study of T cells after yellow fever vaccination. Study outcomes and limitations: Most clones from primary vaccination resurfaced after the booster (approximately 97% CD4, 70% to 90% CD8). FACS-sorted repertoires might harbor abundant contaminating clonotypes from the bulk population.

Germline V gives CDR1 LNHNV, CDR2 YYDKDF (reference sequence). Trimming took 0 bases from V and 8 from J, leaving 20 bases between them. The CDR3 sequence is 17 residues long. 5'RACE template switching generated TCR cDNA, adding a universal primer site and UMIs. TCRdb re-derived calls from the 5' RACE reads in MiXCR, one entry per CDR3 protein. In the table there are approximately 580,000 distinct CDR3 sequences, about 15% of which are singletons. The sequenced sample was PBMCs, obtained 5 days after the first yellow fever vaccination. The source is a man between 18 and 29 years old who received the YFV17D yellow fever vaccine. This chain uses TRBV15 with TRBJ2-1; a possible D gene is TRBD1 (6 bases). The CDR3 coding sequence is TGTGCCACCAGCAGAGATTTAGACAGGCAACTAGGTCATGAGCAGTTCTTC. Amino acid sequence: CATSRDLDRQLGHEQFF.